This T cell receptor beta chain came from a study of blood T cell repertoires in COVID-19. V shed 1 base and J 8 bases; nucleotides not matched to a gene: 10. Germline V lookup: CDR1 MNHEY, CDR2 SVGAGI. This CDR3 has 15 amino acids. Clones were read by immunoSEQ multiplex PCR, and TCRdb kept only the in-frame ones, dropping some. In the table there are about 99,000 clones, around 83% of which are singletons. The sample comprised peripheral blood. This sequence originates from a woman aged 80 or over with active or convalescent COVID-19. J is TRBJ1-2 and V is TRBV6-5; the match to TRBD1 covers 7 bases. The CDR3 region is CASSYFPRQGGGYTF. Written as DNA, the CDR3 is TGTGCCAGCAGTTACTTCCCGAGACAGGGTGGGGGCTACACCTTC.